This TCR beta chain was identified during a study of shared T cell receptors in the human thymus. The table lists this clone with a few counts. The same CDR3 is also encoded by other DNA sequences in this sample. Trimming cost V 1 base and J 5 bases; bases outside gene matches: 2. Germline V gene data show CDR1 as SGHAT and CDR2 as FQNNGV. The CDR3 length is 15 residues. Profiling relied on immunoSEQ multiplex PCR, and the TCRdb table lists in-frame clones only, not all of them. The profile shows roughly 710,000 clones, approximately 83% of them singletons. The same data also contributed to another study, on human thymus T cells.

The chain recombines TRBV11-2 with TRBJ1-4; 9 positions match TRBD1. The clonotype was recovered from a girl under three years old with a congenital heart defect. Sequencing used thymocytes. CDR3 region: CASSLGGTGNEKLFF. The CDR3 region has the DNA TGTGCCAGCAGCTTAGGGGGGACAGGGAATGAAAAACTGTTTTTT. Full variable domain (outside the CDR3, taken from reference TRBV11-2 and TRBJ1-4): EAGVAQSPRYKIIEKRQSVAFWCNPISGHATLYWYQQILGQGPKLLIQFQNNGVVDDSQLPKDRFSAERLKGVDSTLKIQPAKLEDSAVYLCASSLGGTGNEKLFFGSGTQLSVL.